This TCR beta chain was obtained from a study of T cell responses to AZD1222 COVID-19 vaccine. CDR1 and CDR2 from the germline V gene are MNHEY and SVGEGT. The CDR3 loop spans 13 amino acids. Trimming took 3 bases from V and 3 from J, leaving 9 bases between them. Sequencing used immunoSEQ multiplex PCR; TCRdb keeps in-frame clones, though not all of them. The sample consists of approximately 100,000 clones, just over 90% of them appearing once. J is TRBJ2-7 and V is TRBV6-2 or TRBV6-3; D may be TRBD2 (5 bases). The sequencing used peripheral blood, collected on day 0 of AZD1222 vaccination. The source of this sequence is an adult in good health. CDR3 region: CASSYGLNYEQYF. DNA for the CDR3: TGTGCCAGCAGTTATGGACTTAACTACGAGCAGTACTTC.